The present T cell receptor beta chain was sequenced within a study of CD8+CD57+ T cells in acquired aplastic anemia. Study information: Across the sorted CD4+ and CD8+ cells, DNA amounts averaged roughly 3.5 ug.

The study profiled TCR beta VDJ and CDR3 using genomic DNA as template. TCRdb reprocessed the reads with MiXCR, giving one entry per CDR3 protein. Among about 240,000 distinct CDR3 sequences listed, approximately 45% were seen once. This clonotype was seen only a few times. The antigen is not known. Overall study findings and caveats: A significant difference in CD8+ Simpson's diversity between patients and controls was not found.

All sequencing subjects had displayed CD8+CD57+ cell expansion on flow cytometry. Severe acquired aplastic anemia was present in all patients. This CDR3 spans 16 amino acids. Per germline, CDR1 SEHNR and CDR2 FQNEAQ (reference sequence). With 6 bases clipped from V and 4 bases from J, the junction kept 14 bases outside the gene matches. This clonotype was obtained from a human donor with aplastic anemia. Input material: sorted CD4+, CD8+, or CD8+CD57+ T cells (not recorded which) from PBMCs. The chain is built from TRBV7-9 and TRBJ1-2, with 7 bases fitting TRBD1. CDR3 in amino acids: CASSATDRTSSYGYTF. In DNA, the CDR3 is TGTGCCAGCAGTGCAACGGACAGGACGTCCTCCTATGGCTACACCTTC. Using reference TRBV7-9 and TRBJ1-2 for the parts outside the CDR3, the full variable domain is DTGVSQNPRHKITKRGQNVTFRCDPISEHNRLYWYRQTLGQGPEFLTYFQNEAQLEKSRLLSDRFSAERPKGSFSTLEIQRTEQGDSAMYLCASSATDRTSSYGYTFGSGTRLTVV.